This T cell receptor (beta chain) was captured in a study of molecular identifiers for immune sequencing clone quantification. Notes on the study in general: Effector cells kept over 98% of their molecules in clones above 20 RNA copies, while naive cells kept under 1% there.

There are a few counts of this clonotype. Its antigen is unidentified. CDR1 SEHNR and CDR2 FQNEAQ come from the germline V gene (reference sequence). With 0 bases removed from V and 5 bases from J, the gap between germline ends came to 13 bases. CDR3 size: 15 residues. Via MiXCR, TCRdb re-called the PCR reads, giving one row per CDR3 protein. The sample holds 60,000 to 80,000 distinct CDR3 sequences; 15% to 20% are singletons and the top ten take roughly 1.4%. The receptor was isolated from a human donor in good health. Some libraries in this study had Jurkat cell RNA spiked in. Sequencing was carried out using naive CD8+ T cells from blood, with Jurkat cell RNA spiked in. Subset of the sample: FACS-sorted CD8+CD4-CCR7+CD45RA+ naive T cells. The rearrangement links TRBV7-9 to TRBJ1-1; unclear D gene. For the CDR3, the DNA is TGTGCCAGCAGCTTAGCGCAGGCCGGGTTGACTGAAGCTTTCTTT. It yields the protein CASSLAQAGLTEAFF. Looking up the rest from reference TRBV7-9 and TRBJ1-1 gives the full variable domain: DTGVSQNPRHKITKRGQNVTFRCDPISEHNRLYWYRQTLGQGPEFLTYFQNEAQLEKSRLLSDRFSAERPKGSFSTLEIQRTEQGDSAMYLCASSLAQAGLTEAFFGQGTRLTVV.